Below, 3 T cell receptor beta chains from the same sample are listed, as sequenced in a study of cytomegalovirus exposure and HLA in healthy donors. TCRdb's table, derived via immunoSEQ multiplex PCR, lists solely in-frame clones and lacks some. Found here are fewer than 400,000 clones, more than 80% of them singletons; the top ten hold around 0.84%. The sample taken for sequencing was PBMCs. These receptor sequences come from a woman between 18 and 30 years old in good health and CMV-seronegative.

The chain couples TRBV27 to TRBJ2-5; TRBD2 matches at 8 bases. Trimming took 5 bases from V and 5 from J; bases not matched to a gene: 10. Germline CDR1 and CDR2: MNHEY and SMNVEV (reference sequence). The CDR3 has 15 residues. The CDR3 DNA sequence: TGTGCCAGCAGTCCCAGCGGGGGCGTGTGGGAGACCCAGTACTTC. Translating it yields CASSPSGGVWETQYF.

This sequence joins TRBV27 and TRBJ1-1; 8 bases line up with TRBD1. Unmatched junction bases numbered 3, after V lost 6 bases and J lost 3 bases. CDR3 length equals 13 residues. CDR1 is MNHEY and CDR2 is SMNVEV in the germline V gene (reference sequence). The CDR3 reads CASRYRGDTEAFF. In DNA, the CDR3 is TGTGCCAGCAGATACAGGGGGGACACTGAAGCTTTCTTT.

The V gene is TRBV5-4, the J gene TRBJ2-1; 8 bases are a match to TRBD2. Germline CDR1 reads SGHNT; CDR2 reads YYREEE (reference sequence). This CDR3 contains 15 residues. V shed 4 bases and J 5 bases; nucleotides not matched to a gene: 8. The CDR3 is CASSPQAGVDNEQFF. The CDR3 nucleotides read TGTGCCAGCAGCCCTCAAGCGGGAGTTGACAATGAGCAGTTCTTC.